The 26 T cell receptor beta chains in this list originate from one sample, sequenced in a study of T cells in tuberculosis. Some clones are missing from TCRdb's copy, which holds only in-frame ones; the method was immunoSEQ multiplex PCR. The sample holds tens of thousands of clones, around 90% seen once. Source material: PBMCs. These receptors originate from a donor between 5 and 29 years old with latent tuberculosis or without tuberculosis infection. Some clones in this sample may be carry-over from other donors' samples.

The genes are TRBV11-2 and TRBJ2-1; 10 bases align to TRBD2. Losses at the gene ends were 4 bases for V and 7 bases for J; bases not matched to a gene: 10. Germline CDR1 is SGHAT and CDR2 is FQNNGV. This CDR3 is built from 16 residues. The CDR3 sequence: CASSSRGLAGENEQFF. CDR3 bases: TGTGCCAGCAGCTCCCGGGGGCTAGCGGGAGAGAATGAGCAGTTCTTC.

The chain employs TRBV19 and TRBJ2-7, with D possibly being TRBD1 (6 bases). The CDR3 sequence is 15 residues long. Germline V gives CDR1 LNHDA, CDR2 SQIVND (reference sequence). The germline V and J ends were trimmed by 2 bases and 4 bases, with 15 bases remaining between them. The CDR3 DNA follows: TGTGCCAGTAGTATACTCCCACTCCAGGGGTACGAGCAGTACTTC. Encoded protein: CASSILPLQGYEQYF.

For the CDR3, the DNA is TGTGCCAGCAGTCGGGACATCCGCTCCTACGAGCAGTACTTC. It specifies CASSRDIRSYEQYF. The chain couples TRBV6-5 to TRBJ2-7, with D possibly matching TRBD1 (6 bases). CDR1 and CDR2 (germline): MNHEY, SVGAGI. The germline V and J ends were trimmed by 5 bases and 0 bases, with 11 bases remaining between them. The CDR3 has 14 amino acids.

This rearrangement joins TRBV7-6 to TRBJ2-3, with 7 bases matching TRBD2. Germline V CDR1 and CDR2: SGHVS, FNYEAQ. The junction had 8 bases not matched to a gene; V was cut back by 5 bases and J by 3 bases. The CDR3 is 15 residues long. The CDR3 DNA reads TGTGCCAGCAGCCCTCCGGGGCGGGGGACAGATACGCAGTATTTT. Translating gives CASSPPGRGTDTQYF.

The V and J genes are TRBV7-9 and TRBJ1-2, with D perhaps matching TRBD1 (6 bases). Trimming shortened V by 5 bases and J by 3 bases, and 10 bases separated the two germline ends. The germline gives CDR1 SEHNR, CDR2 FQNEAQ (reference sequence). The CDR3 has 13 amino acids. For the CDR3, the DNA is TGTGCCAGCAGCCATTGGACAGACTATGGCTACACCTTC. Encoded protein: CASSHWTDYGYTF.

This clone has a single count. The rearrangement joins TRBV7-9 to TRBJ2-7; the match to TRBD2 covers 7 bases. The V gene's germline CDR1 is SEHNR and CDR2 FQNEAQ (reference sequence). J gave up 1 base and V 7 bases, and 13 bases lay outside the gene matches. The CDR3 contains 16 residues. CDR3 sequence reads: CASTLTWGGTSYEQYF. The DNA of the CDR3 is TGTGCCAGCACCCTGACGTGGGGGGGGACGTCCTACGAGCAGTACTTC. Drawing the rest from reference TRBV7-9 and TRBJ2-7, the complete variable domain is DTGVSQNPRHKITKRGQNVTFRCDPISEHNRLYWYRQTLGQGPEFLTYFQNEAQLEKSRLLSDRFSAERPKGSFSTLEIQRTEQGDSAMYLCASTLTWGGTSYEQYFGPGTRLTVT.

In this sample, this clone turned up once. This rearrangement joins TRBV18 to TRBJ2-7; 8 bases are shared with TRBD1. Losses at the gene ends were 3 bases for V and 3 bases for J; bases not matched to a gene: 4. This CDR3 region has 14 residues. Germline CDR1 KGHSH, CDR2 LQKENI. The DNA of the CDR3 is TGTGCCAGCTCACCGGGACAGGTTTTCTACGAGCAGTACTTC. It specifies CASSPGQVFYEQYF.

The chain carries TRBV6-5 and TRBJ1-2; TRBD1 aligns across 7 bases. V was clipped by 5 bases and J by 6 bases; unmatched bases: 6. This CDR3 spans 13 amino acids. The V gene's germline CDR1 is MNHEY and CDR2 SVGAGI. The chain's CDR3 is CASSQHRGDGYTF. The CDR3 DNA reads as TGTGCCAGCAGTCAACACAGGGGTGATGGCTACACCTTC.

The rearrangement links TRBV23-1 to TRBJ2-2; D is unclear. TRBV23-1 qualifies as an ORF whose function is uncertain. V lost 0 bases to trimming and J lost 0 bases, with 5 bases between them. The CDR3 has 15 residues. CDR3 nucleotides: TGCGCCAGCAGTCAATCCGCGACGAACACCGGGGAGCTGTTTTTT. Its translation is CASSQSATNTGELFF.

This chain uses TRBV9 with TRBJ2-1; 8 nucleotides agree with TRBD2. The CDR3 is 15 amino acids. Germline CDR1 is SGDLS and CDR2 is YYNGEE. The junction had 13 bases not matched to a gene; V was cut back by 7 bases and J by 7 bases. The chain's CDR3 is CASGPWSGSKNEQFF. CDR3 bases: TGTGCCAGCGGGCCATGGAGCGGGAGTAAAAATGAGCAGTTCTTC.

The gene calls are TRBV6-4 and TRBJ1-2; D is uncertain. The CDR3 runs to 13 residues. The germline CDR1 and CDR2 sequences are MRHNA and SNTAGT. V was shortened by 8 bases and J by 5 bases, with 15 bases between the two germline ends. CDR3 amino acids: CASYGGLRYGYTF. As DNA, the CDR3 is TGTGCCAGCTATGGAGGTCTTCGGTATGGCTACACCTTC.

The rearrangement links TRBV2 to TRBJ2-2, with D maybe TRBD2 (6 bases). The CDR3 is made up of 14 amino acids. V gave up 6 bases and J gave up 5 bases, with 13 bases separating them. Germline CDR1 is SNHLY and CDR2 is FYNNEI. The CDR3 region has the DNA TGTGCCAGCAGCGGGAGCAGGGAGACCGGGGAGCTGTTTTTT. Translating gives CASSGSRETGELFF.

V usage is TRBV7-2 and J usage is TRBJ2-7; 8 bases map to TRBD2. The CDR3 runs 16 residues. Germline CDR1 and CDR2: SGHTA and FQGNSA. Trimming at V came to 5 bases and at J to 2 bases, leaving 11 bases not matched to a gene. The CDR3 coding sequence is TGTGCCAGCAGCCCTTCCAGCGGGAGTGTCCCCTACGAGCAGTACTTC. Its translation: CASSPSSGSVPYEQYF.

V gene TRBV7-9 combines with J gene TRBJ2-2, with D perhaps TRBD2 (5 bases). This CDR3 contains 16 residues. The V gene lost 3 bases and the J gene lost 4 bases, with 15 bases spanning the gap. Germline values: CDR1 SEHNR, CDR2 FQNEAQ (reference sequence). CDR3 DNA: TGTGCCAGCAGCTTGAGCGGCCCAGGAGCCACCGGGGAGCTGTTTTTT. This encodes CASSLSGPGATGELFF.

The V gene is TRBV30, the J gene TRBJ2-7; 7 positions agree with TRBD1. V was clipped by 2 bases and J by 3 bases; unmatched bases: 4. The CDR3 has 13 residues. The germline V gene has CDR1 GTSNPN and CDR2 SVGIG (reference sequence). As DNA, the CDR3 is TGTGCCTGGAGTCGAGGGGGCAACTACGAGCAGTACTTC. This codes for CAWSRGGNYEQYF.

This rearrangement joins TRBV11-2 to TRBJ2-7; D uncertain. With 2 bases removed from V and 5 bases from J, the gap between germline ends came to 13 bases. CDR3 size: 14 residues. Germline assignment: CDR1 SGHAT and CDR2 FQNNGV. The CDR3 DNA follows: TGTGCCAGCAGCTTATCAGCCTCCACTAACGAGCAGTACTTC. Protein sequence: CASSLSASTNEQYF.

This chain's CDR3 is CASSERRQPKPTF. CDR3 DNA sequence: TGTGCCAGCAGTGAACGAAGACAGCCTAAGCCCACCTTC. The rearrangement uses TRBV6-1 and TRBJ1-2, with a weak D call TRBD1 (5 bases). Trimming removed 2 bases from V and 13 bases from J, with 17 bases in between. This CDR3 has 13 amino acids. Germline CDR1 reads MNHNS; CDR2 reads SASEGT.

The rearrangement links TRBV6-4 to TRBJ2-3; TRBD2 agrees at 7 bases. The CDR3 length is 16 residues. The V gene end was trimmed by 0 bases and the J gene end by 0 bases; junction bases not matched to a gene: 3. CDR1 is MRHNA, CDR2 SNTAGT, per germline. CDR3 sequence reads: CASSDSSSGSTDTQYF. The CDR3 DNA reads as TGTGCCAGCAGTGACTCTAGTAGCGGGAGCACAGATACGCAGTATTTT.

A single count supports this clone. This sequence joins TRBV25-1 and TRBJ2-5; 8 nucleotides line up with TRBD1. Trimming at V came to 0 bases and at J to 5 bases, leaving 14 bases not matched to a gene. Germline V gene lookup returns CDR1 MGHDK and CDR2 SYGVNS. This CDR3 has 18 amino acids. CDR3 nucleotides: TGTGCCAGCAGTGAATATAGTCGGCAGGGGGCGGTCAGGGAGACCCAGTACTTC. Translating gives CASSEYSRQGAVRETQYF.

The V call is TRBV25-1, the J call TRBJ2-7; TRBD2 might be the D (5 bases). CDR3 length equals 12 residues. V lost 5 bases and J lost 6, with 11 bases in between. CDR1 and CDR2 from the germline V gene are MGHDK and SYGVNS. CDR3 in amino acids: CASSFGVGEQYF. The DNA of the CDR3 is TGTGCCAGCAGTTTCGGGGTAGGCGAGCAGTACTTC.

CDR3 sequence (DNA): TGCGCCAGCAGCCTAGTCGCGTCTAATGAAAAACTGTTTTTT. It yields the protein CASSLVASNEKLFF. The genes are TRBV5-1 and TRBJ1-4; D call uncertain. V was pared by 4 bases and J by 3 bases, with 10 bases between. CDR3 length: 14 residues. Germline lookup yields CDR1 SGHRS and CDR2 YFSETQ.

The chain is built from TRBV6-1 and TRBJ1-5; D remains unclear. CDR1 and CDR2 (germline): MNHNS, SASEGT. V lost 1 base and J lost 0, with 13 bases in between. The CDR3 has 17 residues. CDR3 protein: CASSEGEKRYSNQPQHF. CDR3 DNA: TGTGCCAGCAGTGAAGGAGAGAAACGGTATAGCAATCAGCCCCAGCATTTT.

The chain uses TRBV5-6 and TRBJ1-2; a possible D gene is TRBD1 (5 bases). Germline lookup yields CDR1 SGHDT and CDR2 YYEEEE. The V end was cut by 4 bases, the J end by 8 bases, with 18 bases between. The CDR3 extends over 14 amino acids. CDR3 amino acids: CASSAGLGNRGYTF. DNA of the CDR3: TGTGCCAGCAGCGCGGGACTGGGTAATCGAGGCTACACCTTC.

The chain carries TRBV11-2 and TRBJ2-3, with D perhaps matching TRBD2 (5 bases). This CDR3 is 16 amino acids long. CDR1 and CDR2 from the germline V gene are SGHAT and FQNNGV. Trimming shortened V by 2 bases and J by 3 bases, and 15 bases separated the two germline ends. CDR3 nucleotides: TGTGCCAGCAGCTTACAGTCCGGGTGGAGGACAGATACGCAGTATTTT. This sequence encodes CASSLQSGWRTDTQYF.

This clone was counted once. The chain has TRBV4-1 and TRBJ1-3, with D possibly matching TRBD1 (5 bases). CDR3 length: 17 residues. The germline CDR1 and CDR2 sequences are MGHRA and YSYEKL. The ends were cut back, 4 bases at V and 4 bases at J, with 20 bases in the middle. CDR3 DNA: TGCGCCAGCAGCCCGGCCCTAATTGGGGCTCTCGGAAACACCATATATTTT. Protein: CASSPALIGALGNTIYF.

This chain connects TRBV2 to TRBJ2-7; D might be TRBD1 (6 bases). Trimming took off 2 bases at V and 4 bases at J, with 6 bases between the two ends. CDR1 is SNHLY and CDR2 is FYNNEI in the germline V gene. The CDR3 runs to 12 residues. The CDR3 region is CASSEQGYEQYF. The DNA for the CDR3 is TGTGCCAGCAGTGAACAGGGGTACGAGCAGTACTTC. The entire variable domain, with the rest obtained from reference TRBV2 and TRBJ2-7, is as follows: EPEVTQTPSHQVTQMGQEVILRCVPISNHLYFYWYRQILGQKVEFLVSFYNNEISEKSEIFDDQFSVERPDGSNFTLKIRSTKLEDSAMYFCASSEQGYEQYFGPGTRLTVT.